The clone carrying this TCR beta chain was seen once. The source of the sample is a study of blood T cell repertoires in COVID-19. About the study: T cells, B-cell-depleted T cells, or PBMCs provided the cDNA or gDNA that served as material.

CDR1 and CDR2 from the germline V gene are LGHNA and YSLEER. V dropped 3 bases and J dropped 1 base, with 10 bases sitting between them. The length of the CDR3 is 14 residues. Sequenced by immunoSEQ multiplex PCR; TCRdb stores in-frame clones only, minus some. The sample has roughly 150,000 clones, about 86% seen once; the top ten hold around 7.8%. Either two negative PCRs, clearance, or symptom resolution qualified Cohort 3 donors as recovered. The V call is TRBV4-3, the J call TRBJ2-7; possibly TRBD1 for D (5 bases). The TCR was taken from a man aged 45 to 65 who had recovered from COVID-19. Sequenced sample: PBMCs or T cells enriched from blood (not recorded which). The CDR3, as DNA: TGCGCCAGCAGCCAGGCGACAGTTTCCTACGAGCAGTACTTC. It specifies CASSQATVSYEQYF.